A selection of T cell receptor beta chains follows, all from one sample in a study of blood T cell repertoires in COVID-19. Sequenced by immunoSEQ multiplex PCR; TCRdb stores in-frame clones only, minus some. The sample lists about 89,000 clones; 75% to 80% were seen once. The specimen sequenced was peripheral blood. All receptors derive from a man aged 65 to 85 with COVID-19, enrolled during active disease. Each CDR3 is given without its conserved first and last residue. The order of the fields is V gene, J gene, CDR3 protein.

>TRBV9|TRBJ2-1
ASSVGSSQDNEQF
>TRBV7-2|TRBJ1-1
ASSLEKGIAF
>TRBV5-1|TRBJ1-3
ASSLGSLWAHRVSGNTIY
>TRBV2|TRBJ2-5
ASSYPLAEQETQY
>TRBV3-1/TRBV3-2|TRBJ1-5
ASSLETTGQPQH
>TRBV2|TRBJ2-3
ASRLSGGWVTDTQY
>TRBV27|TRBJ1-1
ASSLGAGGYTEAF
>TRBV10-1|TRBJ2-7
ASSEKGTSSHEQY
>TRBV28|TRBJ1-2
ASQRTGNYGYT
>TRBV27|TRBJ2-3
ASIDGRDDTQY
>TRBV27|TRBJ2-1
ASSPSRGGTYNEQF
>TRBV6-1|TRBJ1-2
ASSEGLQDRVYGYT
>TRBV19|TRBJ1-6
ASSQRQSSYNSPLH
>TRBV24-1|TRBJ1-3
ATSDFRDSDGNTIY
>TRBV6-5|TRBJ1-1
ASRQATGNTEAF
>TRBV7-2|TRBJ2-1
ASSLTPGGGGQF
>TRBV7-8|TRBJ1-2
ASSPQGSGGYGYT
>TRBV27|TRBJ2-6
ASSLRFRGTSGANVLT
>TRBV7-2|TRBJ1-6
ASSLARGTLH
>TRBV4-3|TRBJ1-2
ASSTQTHPIYGYT
>TRBV27|TRBJ1-6
ASRAEGWNSPLH
>TRBV2|TRBJ2-7
ARGLAGGPRGEQY
>TRBV7-9|TRBJ1-2
ASSSDRGNGYT
>TRBV6-1|TRBJ2-6
ASSGRAAGVSGANVLT
>TRBV5-4|TRBJ2-4
ASSSWTGGDIQY
>TRBV5-1|TRBJ2-1
ASSTGLAYNEQF
>TRBV3-1/TRBV3-2|TRBJ1-1
ASRDTGVGTEAF
>TRBV6-5|TRBJ1-1
ASSETQGGGEAF
>TRBV7-3|TRBJ2-1
ASSPGLAGVYNEQF
>TRBV2|TRBJ1-5
ASSTRLGQANSNQPQH
>TRBV28|TRBJ2-1
AGSSRDRSYNEQF
>TRBV20-1|TRBJ2-1
SAEDFQGQF
>TRBV5-4|TRBJ1-3
ASSLDRGLGNTIY
>TRBV15|TRBJ2-7
ATRVRVAYEQY
>TRBV7-9|TRBJ2-1
ASSTGTGTGLNEQF
>TRBV10-3|TRBJ2-2
AIRGGQANTGELF
>TRBV6-1|TRBJ2-5
ASSDPDRDRGETQY
>TRBV28|TRBJ2-7
ASSSSGTGVSYEQY
>TRBV13|TRBJ2-5
ASSPRGWETQY
>TRBV5-1|TRBJ1-2
ASSFNAGSLYGYT
>TRBV19|TRBJ1-1
ASSIAPRGRDTEAF
>TRBV5-1|TRBJ1-1
ASSSLAGQGINTEAF
>TRBV19|TRBJ1-1
ASSMGGGSPEAF
>TRBV30|TRBJ2-1
AWSTSGRINEQF
>TRBV4-2|TRBJ1-3
ASTSDPGSGNTIY